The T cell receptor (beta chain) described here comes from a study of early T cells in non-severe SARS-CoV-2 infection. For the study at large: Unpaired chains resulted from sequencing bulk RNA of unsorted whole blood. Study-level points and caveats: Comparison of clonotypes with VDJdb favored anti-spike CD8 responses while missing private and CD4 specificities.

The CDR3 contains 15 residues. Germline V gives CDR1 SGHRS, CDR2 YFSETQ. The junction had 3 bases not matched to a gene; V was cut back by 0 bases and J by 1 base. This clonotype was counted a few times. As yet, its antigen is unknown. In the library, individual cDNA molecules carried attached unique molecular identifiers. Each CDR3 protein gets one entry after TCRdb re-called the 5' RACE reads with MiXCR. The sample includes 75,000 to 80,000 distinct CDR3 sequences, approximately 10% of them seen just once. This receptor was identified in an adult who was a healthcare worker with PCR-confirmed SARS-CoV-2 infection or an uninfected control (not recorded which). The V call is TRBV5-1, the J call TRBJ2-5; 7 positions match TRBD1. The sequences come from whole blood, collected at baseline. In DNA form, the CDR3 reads TGCGCCAGCAGCTTGGCCGGGGACAGCCAAGAGACCCAGTACTTC. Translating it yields CASSLAGDSQETQYF.